The subject of this entry is one T cell receptor beta chain. Its target is unknown. RNA transcripts served as the template for amplifying TCR beta CDR3 regions. HTBI primers drove first-round RT-PCR of the TCR CDR3. TCRdb recomputed calls from the multiplex PCR reads with MiXCR, one row per CDR3 protein. The repertoire includes hundreds of thousands of distinct CDR3 sequences, roughly a third of them detected once, and roughly 31% sits in the top ten. These data originate in a study of T cells in Graves' hyperthyroidism and ophthalmopathy. Points from the study as a whole: Through a model of 13 V-J features, ophthalmopathy was separated from stable hyperthyroidism. Expanded thyroid clonotypes (above 0.001) were mostly also found in blood.

Hyperthyroidism patients were newly diagnosed, had disease duration under 2 months, and were aged 18 to 65 years. The CDR3 sequence is 11 residues long. Trimming left V 4 bases short and J 6 bases short, with 9 bases between. Germline loops: CDR1 SQVTM, CDR2 ANQGSEA. V and J are TRBV29-1 and TRBJ1-2, with a weak D call TRBD1 (5 bases). Material: blood. This clonotype originated in a woman between 35 and 50 years old with Graves' hyperthyroidism. The CDR3 region has the DNA TGCAGCGTTGCAGAGGGGAATGGCTACACCTTC. Protein sequence: CSVAEGNGYTF.